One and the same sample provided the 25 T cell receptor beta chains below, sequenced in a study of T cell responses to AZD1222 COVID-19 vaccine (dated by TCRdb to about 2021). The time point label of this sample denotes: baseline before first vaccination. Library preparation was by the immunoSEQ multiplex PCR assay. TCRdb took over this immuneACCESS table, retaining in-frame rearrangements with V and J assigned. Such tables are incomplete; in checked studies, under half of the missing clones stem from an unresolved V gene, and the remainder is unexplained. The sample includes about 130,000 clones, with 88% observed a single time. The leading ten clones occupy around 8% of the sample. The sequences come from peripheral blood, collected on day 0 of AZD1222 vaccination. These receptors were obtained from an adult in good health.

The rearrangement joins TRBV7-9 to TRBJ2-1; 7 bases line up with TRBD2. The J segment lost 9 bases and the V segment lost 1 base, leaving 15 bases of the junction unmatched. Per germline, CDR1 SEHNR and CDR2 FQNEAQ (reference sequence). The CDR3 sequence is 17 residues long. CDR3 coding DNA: TGTGCCAGCAGCTTAGAGGGGAGGGGAGGGTCCCCAATTGAGCAGTTCTTC. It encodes CASSLEGRGGSPIEQFF.

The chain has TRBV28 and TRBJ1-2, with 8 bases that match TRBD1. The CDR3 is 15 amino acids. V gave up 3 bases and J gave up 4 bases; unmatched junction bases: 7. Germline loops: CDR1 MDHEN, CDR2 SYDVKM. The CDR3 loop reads CASSLGTGLTYGYTF. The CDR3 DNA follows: TGTGCCAGCAGTTTGGGGACAGGCCTAACCTATGGCTACACCTTC.

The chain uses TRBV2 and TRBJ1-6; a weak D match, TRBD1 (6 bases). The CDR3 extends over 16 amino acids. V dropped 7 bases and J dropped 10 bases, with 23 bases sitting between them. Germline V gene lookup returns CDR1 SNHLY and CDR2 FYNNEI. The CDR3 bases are TGTGCCAGCACCCCGGACAGCCAGATTCTAGGATCACCCCTCCACTTT. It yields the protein CASTPDSQILGSPLHF.

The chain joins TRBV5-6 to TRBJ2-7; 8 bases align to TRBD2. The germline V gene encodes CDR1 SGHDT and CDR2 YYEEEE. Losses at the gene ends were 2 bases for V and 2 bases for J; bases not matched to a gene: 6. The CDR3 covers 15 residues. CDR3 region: CASSFRGGLAYEQYF. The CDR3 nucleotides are TGTGCCAGCAGCTTTCGGGGGGGCCTGGCCTACGAGCAGTACTTC.

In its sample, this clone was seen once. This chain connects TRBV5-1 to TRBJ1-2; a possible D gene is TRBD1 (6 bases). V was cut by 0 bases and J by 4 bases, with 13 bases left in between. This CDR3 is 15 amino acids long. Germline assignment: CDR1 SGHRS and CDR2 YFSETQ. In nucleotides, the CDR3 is TGCGCCAGCAGCTTGGATCCGGGGGCAGGCTATGGCTACACCTTC. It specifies CASSLDPGAGYGYTF.

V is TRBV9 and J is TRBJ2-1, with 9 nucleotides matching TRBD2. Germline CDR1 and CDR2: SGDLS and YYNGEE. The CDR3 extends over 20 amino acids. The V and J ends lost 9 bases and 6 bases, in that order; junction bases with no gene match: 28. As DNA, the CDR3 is TGTGCCATCCACTGTGGGCTAGCGGGATTTTGGGACTGCGAACTCAATGAGCAGTTCTTC. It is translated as CAIHCGLAGFWDCELNEQFF.

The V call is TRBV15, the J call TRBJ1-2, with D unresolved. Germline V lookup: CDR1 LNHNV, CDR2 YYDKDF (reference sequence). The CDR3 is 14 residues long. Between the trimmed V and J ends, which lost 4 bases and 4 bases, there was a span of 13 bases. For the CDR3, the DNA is TGTGCCACCAGCACAGAACGGACGTTCTATGGCTACACCTTC. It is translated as CATSTERTFYGYTF.

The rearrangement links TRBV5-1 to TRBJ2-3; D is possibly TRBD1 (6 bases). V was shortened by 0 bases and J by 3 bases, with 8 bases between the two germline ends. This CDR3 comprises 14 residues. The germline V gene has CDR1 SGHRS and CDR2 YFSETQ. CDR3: CASSLGQATDTQYF. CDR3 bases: TGCGCCAGCAGCTTGGGACAGGCGACAGATACGCAGTATTTT.

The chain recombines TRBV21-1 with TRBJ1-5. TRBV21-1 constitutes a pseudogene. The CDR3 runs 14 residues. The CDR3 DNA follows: TGTGCCAGCAGCACGGGACGACACTATCGACCCCAGCATTTT. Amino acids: CASSTGRHYRPQHF.

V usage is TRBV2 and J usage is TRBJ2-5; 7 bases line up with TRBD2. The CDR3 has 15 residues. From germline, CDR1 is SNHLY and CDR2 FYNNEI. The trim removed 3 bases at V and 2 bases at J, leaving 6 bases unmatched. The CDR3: CASSEGSGVQETQYF. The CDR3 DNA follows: TGTGCCAGCAGTGAGGGGAGCGGGGTACAAGAGACCCAGTACTTC.

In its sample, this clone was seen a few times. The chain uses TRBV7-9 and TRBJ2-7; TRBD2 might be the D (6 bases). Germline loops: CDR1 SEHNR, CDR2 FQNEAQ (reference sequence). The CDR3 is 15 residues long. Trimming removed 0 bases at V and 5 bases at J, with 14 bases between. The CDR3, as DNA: TGTGCCAGCAGCTTAGCGCAGGTCGGGGGACACGAGCAGTACTTC. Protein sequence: CASSLAQVGGHEQYF.

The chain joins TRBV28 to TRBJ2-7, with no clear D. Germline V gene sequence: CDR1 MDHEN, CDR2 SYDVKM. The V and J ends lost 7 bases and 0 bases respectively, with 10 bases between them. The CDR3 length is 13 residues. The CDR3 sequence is CASIRSSSYEQYF. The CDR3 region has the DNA TGTGCCAGCATCAGGTCAAGCTCCTACGAGCAGTACTTC.

This CDR3 is CAISESAGQGWTGELFF. CDR3 DNA sequence: TGTGCCATCAGTGAGTCAGCGGGACAGGGGTGGACCGGGGAGCTGTTTTTT. The chain is built from TRBV10-3 and TRBJ2-2; TRBD1 matches 10 bases. V was pared by 0 bases and J by 5 bases, with 6 bases of the junction left unmatched. The CDR3 totals 17 residues. Germline V gene sequence: CDR1 ENHRY, CDR2 SYGVKD.

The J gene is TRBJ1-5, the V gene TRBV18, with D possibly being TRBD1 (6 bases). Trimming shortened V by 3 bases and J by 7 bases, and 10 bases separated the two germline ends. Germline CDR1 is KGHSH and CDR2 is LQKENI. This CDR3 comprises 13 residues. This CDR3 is CASSPGRGQPQHF. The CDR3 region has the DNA TGTGCCAGCTCACCTGGGAGGGGGCAGCCCCAGCATTTT.

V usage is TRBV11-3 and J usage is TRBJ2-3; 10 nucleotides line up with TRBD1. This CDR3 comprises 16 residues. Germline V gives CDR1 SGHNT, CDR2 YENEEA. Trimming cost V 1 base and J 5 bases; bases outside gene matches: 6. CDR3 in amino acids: CASSLGTGTGEDTQYF. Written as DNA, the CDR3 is TGTGCCAGCAGCTTAGGAACCGGGACAGGGGAAGATACGCAGTATTTT. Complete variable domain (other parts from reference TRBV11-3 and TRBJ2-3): EAGVVQSPRYKIIEKKQPVAFWCNPISGHNTLYWYLQNLGQGPELLIRYENEEAVDDSQLPKDRFSAERLKGVDSTLKIQPAELGDSAVYLCASSLGTGTGEDTQYFGPGTRLTVL.

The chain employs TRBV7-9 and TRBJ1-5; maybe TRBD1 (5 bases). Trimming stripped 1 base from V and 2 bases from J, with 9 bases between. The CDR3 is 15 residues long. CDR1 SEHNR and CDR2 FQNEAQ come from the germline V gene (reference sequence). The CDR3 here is CASSLGGLGNQPQHF. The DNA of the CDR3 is TGTGCCAGCAGCTTAGGGGGGTTGGGCAATCAGCCCCAGCATTTT.

CDR3 DNA: TGTGCCAGCAGTTTAGGGGGCATGTCACCCCTCCACTTT. Protein: CASSLGGMSPLHF. This sequence joins TRBV12-3 or TRBV12-4 and TRBJ1-6; TRBD1 is a possible D gene (5 bases). V was shortened by 1 base and J by 10 bases, with 8 bases between the two germline ends. The CDR3 has 13 amino acids.

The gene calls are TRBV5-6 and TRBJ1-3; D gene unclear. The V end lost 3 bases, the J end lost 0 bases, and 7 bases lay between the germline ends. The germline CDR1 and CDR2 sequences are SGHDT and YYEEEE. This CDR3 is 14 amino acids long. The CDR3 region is CASSSQSSGNTIYF. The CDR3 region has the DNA TGTGCCAGCAGCTCGCAGAGCTCTGGAAACACCATATATTTT.

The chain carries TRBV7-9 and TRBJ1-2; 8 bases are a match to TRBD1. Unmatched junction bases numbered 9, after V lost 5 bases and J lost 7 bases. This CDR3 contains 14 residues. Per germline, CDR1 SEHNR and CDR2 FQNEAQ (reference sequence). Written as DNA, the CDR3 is TGTGCCAGCAGCAACGGACAGGGCCTCCGTGGCTACACCTTC. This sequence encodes CASSNGQGLRGYTF.

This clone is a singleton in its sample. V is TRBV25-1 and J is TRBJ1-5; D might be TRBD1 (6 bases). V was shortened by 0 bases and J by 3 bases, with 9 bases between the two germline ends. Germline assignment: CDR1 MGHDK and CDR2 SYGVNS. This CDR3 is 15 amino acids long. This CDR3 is CASSEYGGVNQPQHF. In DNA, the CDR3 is TGTGCCAGCAGTGAATATGGGGGCGTCAATCAGCCCCAGCATTTT.

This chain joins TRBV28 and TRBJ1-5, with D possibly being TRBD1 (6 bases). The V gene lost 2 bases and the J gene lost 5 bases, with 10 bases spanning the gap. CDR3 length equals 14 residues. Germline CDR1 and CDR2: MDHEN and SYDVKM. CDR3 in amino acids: CASSLRGGYQPQHF. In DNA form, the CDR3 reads TGTGCCAGCAGTTTAAGGGGGGGTTATCAGCCCCAGCATTTT.

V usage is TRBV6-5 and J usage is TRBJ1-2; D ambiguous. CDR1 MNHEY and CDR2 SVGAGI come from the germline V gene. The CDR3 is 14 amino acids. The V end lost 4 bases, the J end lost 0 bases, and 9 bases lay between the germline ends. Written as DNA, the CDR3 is TGTGCCAGCAGTTCGGGGATGTCTAACTATGGCTACACCTTC. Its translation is CASSSGMSNYGYTF.

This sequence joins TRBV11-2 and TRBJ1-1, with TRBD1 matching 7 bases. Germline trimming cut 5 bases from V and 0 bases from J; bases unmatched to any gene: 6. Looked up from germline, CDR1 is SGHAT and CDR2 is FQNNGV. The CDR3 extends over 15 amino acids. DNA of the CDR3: TGTGCCAGCAGCCCGCGGGGACAGATGAACACTGAAGCTTTCTTT. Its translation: CASSPRGQMNTEAFF.

CDR3 bases: TGTGCCAGCAGCTTAGTTGCTAGCGGGGCCCACGAGCAGTACTTC. Amino acid sequence: CASSLVASGAHEQYF. The V gene is TRBV7-9, the J gene TRBJ2-7, with 9 positions matching TRBD2. J lost 5 bases, V lost 1 base, and 6 bases had no gene match. Germline assignment: CDR1 SEHNR and CDR2 FQNEAQ (reference sequence). The CDR3 is made up of 15 amino acids.

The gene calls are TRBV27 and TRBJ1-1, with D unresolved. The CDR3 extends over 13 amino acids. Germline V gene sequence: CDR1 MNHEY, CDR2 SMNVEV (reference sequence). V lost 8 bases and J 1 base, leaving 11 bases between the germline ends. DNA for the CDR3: TGTGCCAGCGGAATCAGAGAGAACACTGAAGCTTTCTTT. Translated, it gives CASGIRENTEAFF.